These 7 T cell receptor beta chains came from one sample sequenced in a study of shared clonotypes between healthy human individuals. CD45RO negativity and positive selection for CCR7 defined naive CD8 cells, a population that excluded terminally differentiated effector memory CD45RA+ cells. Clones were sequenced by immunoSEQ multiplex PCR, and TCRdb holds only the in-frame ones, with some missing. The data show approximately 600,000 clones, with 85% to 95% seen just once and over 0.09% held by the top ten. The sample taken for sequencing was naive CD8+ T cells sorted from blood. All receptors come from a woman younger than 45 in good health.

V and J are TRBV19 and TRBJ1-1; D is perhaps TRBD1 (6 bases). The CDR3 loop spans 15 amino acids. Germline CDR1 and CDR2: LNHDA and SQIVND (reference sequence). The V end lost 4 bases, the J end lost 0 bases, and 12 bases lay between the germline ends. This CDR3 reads CASSRGGFMNTEAFF. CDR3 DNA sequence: TGTGCCAGTAGTAGGGGGGGCTTCATGAACACTGAAGCTTTCTTT.

The CDR3 is CAISDREVRSTEAFF. CDR3 in DNA: TGTGCCATCAGTGACAGGGAAGTAAGAAGCACTGAAGCTTTCTTT. This chain uses TRBV10-3 with TRBJ1-1; D might be TRBD1 (5 bases). Trimming left V 3 bases short and J 4 bases short, with 15 bases between. The germline gives CDR1 ENHRY, CDR2 SYGVKD. CDR3 length equals 15 residues.

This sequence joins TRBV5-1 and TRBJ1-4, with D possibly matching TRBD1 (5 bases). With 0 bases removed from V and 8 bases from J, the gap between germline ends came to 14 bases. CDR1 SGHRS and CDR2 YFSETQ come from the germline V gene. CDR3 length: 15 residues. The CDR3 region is CASSLVRGSREKLFF. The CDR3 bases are TGCGCCAGCAGCTTGGTTAGGGGCTCGAGAGAAAAACTGTTTTTT.

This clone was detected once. This CDR3 reads CASSSYREETNYGYTF. In nucleotides, the CDR3 is TGTGCCAGTTCATCCTACCGGGAGGAAACCAACTATGGCTACACCTTC. The chain carries TRBV28 and TRBJ1-2; no clear D gene. V shed 9 bases and J shed 2 bases, with 22 bases lying between them. From germline, CDR1 is MDHEN and CDR2 SYDVKM. The CDR3 is 16 amino acids.

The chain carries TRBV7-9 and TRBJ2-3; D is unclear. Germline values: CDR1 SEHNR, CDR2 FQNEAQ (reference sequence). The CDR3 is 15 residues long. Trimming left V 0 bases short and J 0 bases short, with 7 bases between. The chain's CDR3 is CASSLALGSTDTQYF. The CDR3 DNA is TGTGCCAGCAGCTTAGCACTCGGGAGCACAGATACGCAGTATTTT.

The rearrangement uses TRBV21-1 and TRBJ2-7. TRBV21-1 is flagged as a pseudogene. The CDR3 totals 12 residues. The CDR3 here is CASSKEGPEQYF. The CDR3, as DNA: TGTGCCAGCAGCAAAGAGGGTCCCGAGCAGTACTTC.

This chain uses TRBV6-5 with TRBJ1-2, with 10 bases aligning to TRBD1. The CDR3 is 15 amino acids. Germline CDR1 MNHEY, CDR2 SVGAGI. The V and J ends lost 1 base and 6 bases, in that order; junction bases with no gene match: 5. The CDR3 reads CASSYYPGQGNGYTF. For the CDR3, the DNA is TGTGCCAGCAGTTACTATCCGGGACAGGGGAATGGCTACACCTTC.